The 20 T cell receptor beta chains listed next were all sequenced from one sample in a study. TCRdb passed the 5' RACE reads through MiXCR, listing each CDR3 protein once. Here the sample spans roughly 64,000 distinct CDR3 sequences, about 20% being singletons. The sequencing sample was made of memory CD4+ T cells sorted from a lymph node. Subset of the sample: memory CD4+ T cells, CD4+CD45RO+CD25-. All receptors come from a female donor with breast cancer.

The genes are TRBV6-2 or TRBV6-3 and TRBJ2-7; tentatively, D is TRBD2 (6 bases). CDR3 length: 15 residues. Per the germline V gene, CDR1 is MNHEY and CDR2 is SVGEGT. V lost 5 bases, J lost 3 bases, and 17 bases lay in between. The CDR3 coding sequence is TGTGCCAGCAGTACCGGGGGACTCCCCCGCTACGAGCAGTACTTC. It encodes CASSTGGLPRYEQYF.

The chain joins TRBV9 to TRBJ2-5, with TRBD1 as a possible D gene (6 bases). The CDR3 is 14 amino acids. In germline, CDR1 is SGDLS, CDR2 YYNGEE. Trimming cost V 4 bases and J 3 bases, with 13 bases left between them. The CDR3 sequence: CASSLGAGEETQYF. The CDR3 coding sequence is TGTGCCAGCAGCCTGGGGGCAGGTGAAGAGACCCAGTACTTC.

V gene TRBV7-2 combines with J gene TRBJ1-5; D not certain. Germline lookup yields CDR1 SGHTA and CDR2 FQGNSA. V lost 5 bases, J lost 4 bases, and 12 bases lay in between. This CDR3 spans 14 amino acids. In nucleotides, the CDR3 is TGTGCCAGCAGCATCCTAGTCCAGAATCAGCCCCAGCATTTT. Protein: CASSILVQNQPQHF. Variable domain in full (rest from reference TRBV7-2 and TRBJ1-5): GAGVSQSPSNKVTEKGKDVELRCDPISGHTALYWYRQSLGQGLEFLIYFQGNSAPDKSGLPSDRFSAERTGGSVSTLTIQRTQQEDSAVYLCASSILVQNQPQHFGDGTRLSIL.

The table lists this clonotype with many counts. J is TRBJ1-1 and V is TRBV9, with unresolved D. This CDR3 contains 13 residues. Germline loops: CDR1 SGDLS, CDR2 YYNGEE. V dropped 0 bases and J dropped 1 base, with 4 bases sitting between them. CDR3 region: CASSVAGNTEAFF. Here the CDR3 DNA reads TGTGCCAGCAGCGTAGCGGGGAACACTGAAGCTTTCTTT. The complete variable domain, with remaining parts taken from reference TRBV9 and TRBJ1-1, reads DSGVTQTPKHLITATGQRVTLRCSPRSGDLSVYWYQQSLDQGLQFLIQYYNGEERAKGNILERFSAQQFPDLHSELNLSSLELGDSALYFCASSVAGNTEAFFGQGTRLTVV.

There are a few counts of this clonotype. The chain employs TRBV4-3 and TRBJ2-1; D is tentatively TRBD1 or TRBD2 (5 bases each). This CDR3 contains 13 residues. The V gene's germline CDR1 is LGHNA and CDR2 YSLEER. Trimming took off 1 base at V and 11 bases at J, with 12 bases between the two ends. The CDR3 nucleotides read TGCGCCAGCAGCCAAGCCCTCCGGGGACAGCAGTTCTTC. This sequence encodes CASSQALRGQQFF.

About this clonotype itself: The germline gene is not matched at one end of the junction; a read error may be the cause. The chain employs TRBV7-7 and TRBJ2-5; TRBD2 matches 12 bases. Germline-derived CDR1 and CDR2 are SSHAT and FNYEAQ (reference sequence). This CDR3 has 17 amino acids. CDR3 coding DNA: TGTGCTAGCAGCCCTACCCCCTGGACTAGCGGGGAAGAGACCCAGTACTTC. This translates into CASSPTPWTSGEETQYF.

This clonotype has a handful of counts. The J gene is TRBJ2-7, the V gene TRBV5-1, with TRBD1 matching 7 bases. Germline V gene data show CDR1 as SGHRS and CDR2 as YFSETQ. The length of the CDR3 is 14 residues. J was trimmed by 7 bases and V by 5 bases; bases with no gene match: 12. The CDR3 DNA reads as TGCGCCAGCAGAAACCGGGACAGCCTTTATGAGCAGTACTTC. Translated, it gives CASRNRDSLYEQYF.

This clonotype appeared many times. The CDR3 DNA follows: TGCGCCAGCAGTGACATGGCAGGGGTAGGCAATGAGCAGTTCTTC. Protein product: CASSDMAGVGNEQFF. V and J are TRBV10-2 and TRBJ2-1; a weak D match, TRBD1 (6 bases). There are 15 residues in the CDR3. The V gene lost 3 bases and the J gene lost 6 bases, with 15 bases spanning the gap. Germline CDR1 WSHSY, CDR2 SAAADI.

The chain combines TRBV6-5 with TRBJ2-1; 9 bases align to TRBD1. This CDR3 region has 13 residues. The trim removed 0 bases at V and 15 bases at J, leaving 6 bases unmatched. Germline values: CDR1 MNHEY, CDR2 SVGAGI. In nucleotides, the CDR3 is TGTGCCAGCAGTTACTCACAAGGGACAGGGCGGTTCTTC. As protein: CASSYSQGTGRFF.

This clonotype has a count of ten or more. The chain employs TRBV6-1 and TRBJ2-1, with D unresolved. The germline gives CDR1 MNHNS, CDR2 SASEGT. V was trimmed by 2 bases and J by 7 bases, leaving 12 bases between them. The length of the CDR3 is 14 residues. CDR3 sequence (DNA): TGTGCCAGCAGTGAAACGCAAGTGGTGAATGAGCAGTTCTTC. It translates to CASSETQVVNEQFF.

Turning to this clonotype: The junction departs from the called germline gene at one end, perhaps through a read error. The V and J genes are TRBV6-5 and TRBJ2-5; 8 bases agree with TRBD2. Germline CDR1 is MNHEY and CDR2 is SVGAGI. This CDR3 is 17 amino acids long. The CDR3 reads CASSLGLGRGRKETQHF. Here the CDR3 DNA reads TGTGCCAGTAGTTTGGGACTAGGGAGAGGAAGAAAAGAGACCCAGCACTTC.

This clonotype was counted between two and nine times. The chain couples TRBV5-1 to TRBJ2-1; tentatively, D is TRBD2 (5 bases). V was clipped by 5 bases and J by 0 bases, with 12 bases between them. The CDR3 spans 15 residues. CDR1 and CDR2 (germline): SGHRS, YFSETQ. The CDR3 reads CASSSAAISYNEQFF. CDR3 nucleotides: TGCGCCAGCAGTTCAGCGGCCATCTCCTACAATGAGCAGTTCTTC.

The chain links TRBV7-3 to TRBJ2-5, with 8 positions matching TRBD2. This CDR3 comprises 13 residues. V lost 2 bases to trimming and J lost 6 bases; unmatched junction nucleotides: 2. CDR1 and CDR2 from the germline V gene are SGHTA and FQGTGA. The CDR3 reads CASSLSGGKTQYF. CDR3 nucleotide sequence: TGTGCCAGCAGCTTATCGGGGGGGAAGACCCAGTACTTC.

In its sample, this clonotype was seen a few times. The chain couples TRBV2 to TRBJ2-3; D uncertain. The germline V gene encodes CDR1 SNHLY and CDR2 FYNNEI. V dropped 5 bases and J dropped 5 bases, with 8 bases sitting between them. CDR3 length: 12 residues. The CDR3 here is CASSYFEDTQYF. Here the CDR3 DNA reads TGTGCCAGCAGTTACTTCGAAGATACGCAGTATTTT.

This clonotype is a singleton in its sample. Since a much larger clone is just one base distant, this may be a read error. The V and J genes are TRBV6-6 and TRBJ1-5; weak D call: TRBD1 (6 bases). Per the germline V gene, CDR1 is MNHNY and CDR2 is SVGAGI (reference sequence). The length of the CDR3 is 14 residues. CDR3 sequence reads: CASSHSQGSQPQHF. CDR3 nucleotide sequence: TGTGCCAGCAGTCACTCACAGGGCAGTCAGCCCCAGCATTTT.

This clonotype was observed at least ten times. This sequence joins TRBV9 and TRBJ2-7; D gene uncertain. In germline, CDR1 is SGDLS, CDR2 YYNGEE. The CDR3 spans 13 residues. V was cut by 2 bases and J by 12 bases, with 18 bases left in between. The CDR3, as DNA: TGTGCCAGCAGCGTGGCGGACCAAACTTTGGTGTACTTC. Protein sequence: CASSVADQTLVYF.

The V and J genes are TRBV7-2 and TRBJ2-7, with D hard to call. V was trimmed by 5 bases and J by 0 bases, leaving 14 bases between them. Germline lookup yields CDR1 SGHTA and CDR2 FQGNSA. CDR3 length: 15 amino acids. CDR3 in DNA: TGTGCCAGCAGCCCCCTCGGCGGTAGCTCCTACGAGCAGTACTTC. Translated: CASSPLGGSSYEQYF.

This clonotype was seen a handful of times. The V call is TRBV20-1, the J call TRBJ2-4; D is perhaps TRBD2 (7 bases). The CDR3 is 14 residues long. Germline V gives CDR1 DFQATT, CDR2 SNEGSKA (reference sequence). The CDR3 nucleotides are TGCAGCATAAAGAGGGGGGGCAGGGAGGCCATTCAGTACTTC. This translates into CSIKRGGREAIQYF.

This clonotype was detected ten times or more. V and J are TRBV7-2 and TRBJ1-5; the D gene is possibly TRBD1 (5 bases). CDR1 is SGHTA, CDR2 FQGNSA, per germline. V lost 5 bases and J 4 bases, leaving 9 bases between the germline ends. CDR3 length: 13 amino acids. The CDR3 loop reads CASSQGWNQPQHF. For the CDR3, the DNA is TGTGCCAGCAGCCAGGGTTGGAATCAGCCCCAGCATTTT.

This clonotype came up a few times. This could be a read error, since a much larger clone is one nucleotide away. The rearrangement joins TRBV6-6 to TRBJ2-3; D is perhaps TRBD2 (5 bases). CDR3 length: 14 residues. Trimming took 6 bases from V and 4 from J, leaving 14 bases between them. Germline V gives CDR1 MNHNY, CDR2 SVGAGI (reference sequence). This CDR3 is CASSLGKGADTQYF. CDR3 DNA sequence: TGTGCCAGCAGCCTGGGAAAGGGAGCAGATACGCAGTATTTT.